This T cell receptor (beta chain) is from a study of shared clonotypes between healthy human individuals. Study-wide points: Rarefaction curves obtained for sorted subsets showed sequencing incomplete despite large depth. Clonotype sharing among donors was expected to depend on sequencing depth. When compared with the clonotypes that were shared by all four sorted-subset donors, the non-shared clonotypes turned out to have lower generation probabilities.

CD8 cells classed as naive were CD45RO-negative and positively selected for CCR7, excluding terminally differentiated effector memory CD45RA+ cells. Details on this clone: What it binds is not known.

Assay execution took place at the deep level. Data came from immunoSEQ multiplex PCR; TCRdb stores just in-frame clones and leaves some out. The sample consists of nearly 2 million clones, about 95% of them appearing once. The V and J ends lost 4 bases and 2 bases respectively, with 15 bases between them. The CDR3 consists of 16 residues. Per germline, CDR1 KGHSH and CDR2 LQKENI. The material sequenced was naive CD8+ T cells sorted from blood. The chain uses TRBV18 and TRBJ2-1; the D call may be TRBD1 or TRBD2 (7 bases each). This receptor was obtained from a young man in good health. In nucleotides, the CDR3 is TGTGCCAGCTCACAGGGGGAGGGGACAGCCTACAATGAGCAGTTCTTC. This codes for CASSQGEGTAYNEQFF.